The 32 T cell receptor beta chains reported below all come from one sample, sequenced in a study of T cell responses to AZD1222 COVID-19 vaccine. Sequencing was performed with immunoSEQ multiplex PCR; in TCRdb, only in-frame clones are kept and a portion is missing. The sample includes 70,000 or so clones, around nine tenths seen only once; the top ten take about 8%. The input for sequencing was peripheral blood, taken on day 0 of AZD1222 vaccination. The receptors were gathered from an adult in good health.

The CDR3 DNA is TGCGCCAGCAGCCTTCGACAGGGATCGAACACTGAAGCTTTCTTT. This encodes CASSLRQGSNTEAFF. This chain links TRBV4-1 with TRBJ1-1; 7 bases are a match to TRBD1. CDR3 size: 15 residues. V lost 4 bases and J lost 1; bases outside the gene matches: 6. Germline CDR1 reads MGHRA; CDR2 reads YSYEKL.

The CDR3 DNA sequence: TGTGCCAGCAGTTACTCAGGGGGTTCGGATGAGCAGTTCTTC. It translates to CASSYSGGSDEQFF. The chain employs TRBV6-5 and TRBJ2-1, with D possibly being TRBD1 (6 bases). Germline V gene data show CDR1 as MNHEY and CDR2 as SVGAGI. The germline V and J ends were trimmed by 0 bases and 8 bases, with 11 bases remaining between them. The CDR3 has 14 residues.

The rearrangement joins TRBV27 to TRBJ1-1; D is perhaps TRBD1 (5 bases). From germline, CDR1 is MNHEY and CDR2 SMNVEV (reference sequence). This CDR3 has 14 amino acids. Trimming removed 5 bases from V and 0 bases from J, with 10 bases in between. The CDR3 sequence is CASSIDRVNTEAFF. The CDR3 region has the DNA TGTGCCAGCAGTATAGACAGAGTGAACACTGAAGCTTTCTTT.

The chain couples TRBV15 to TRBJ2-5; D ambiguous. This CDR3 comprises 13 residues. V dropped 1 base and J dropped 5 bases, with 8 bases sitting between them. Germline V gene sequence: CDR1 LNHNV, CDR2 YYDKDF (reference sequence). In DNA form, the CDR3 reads TGTGCCACCAGCAGAGGGAGCCGGGAGACCCAGTACTTC. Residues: CATSRGSRETQYF.

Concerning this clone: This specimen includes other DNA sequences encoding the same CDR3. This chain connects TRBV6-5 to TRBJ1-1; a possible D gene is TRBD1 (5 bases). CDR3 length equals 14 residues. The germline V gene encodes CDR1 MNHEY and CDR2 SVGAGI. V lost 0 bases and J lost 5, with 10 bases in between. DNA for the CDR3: TGTGCCAGCAGTTACTCCGCAGGGCGGACTGAAGCTTTCTTT. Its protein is CASSYSAGRTEAFF.

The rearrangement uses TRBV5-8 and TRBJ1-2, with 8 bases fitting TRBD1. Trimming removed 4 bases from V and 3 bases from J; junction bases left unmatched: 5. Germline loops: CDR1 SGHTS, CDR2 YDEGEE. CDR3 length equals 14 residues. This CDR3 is CASSPGQGHYGYTF. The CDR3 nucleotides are TGTGCCAGCAGCCCAGGACAGGGACACTATGGCTACACCTTC.

The CDR3 sequence: CASSETTSPGGTEQFF. As DNA, the CDR3 is TGTGCCAGCAGTGAAACAACTAGTCCAGGTGGGACTGAGCAGTTCTTC. This sequence joins TRBV6-4 and TRBJ2-1; D tentatively fits TRBD1 or TRBD2 (5 bases each). Trimming took off 3 bases at V and 9 bases at J, with 21 bases between the two ends. Germline V gene lookup returns CDR1 MRHNA and CDR2 SNTAGT. The CDR3 extends over 16 amino acids.

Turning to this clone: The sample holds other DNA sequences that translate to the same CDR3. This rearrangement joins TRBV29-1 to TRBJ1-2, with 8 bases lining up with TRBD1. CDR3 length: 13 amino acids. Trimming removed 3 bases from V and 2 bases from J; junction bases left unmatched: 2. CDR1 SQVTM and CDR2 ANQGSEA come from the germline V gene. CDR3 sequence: CSVEDRENYGYTF. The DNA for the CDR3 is TGCAGCGTTGAGGACAGGGAGAACTATGGCTACACCTTC.

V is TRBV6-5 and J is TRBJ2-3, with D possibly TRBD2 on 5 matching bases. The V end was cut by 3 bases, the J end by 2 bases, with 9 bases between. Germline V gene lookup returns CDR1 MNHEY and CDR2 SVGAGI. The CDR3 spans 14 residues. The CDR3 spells CASSYSADTDTQYF. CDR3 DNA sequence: TGTGCCAGCAGTTATTCAGCGGACACAGATACGCAGTATTTT.

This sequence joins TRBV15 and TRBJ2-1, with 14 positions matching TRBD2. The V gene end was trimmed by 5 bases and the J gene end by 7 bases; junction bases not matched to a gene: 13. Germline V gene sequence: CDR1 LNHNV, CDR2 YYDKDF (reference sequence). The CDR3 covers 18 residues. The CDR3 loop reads CATSSARQGLAGVNEQFF. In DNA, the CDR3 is TGTGCCACCAGCTCAGCCCGCCAGGGACTAGCGGGAGTAAATGAGCAGTTCTTC. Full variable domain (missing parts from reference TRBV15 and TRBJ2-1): DAMVIQNPRYQVTQFGKPVTLSCSQTLNHNVMYWYQQKSSQAPKLLFHYYDKDFNNEADTPDNFQSRRPNTSFCFLDIRSPGLGDTAMYLCATSSARQGLAGVNEQFFGPGTRLTVL.

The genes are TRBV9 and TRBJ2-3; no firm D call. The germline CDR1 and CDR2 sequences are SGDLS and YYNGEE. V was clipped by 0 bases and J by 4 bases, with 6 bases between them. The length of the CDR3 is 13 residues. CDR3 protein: CASSVATPDTQYF. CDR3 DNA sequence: TGTGCCAGCAGCGTAGCTACGCCAGATACGCAGTATTTT.

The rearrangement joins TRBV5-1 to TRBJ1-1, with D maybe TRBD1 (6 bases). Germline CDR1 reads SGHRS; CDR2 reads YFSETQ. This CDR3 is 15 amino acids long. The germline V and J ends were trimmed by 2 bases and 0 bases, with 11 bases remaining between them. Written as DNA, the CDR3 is TGCGCCAGCAGCTTCTACGGGGGCCTGAACACTGAAGCTTTCTTT. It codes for CASSFYGGLNTEAFF.

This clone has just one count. The CDR3 DNA reads TGTGCCAGCAGTTACTCAGAGATACTCGCCTTGCAGTTCTTC. It yields the protein CASSYSEILALQFF. The chain joins TRBV6-2 or TRBV6-3 to TRBJ2-1; no clear D gene. This CDR3 region has 14 residues. Germline CDR1 reads MNHEY; CDR2 reads SVGEGT. With 0 bases removed from V and 12 bases from J, the gap between germline ends came to 15 bases.

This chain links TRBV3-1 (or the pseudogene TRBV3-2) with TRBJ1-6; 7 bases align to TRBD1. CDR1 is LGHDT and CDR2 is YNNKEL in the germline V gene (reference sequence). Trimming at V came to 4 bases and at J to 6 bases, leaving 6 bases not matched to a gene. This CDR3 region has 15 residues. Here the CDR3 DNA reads TGTGCCAGCAGCCTCGGGGACAGAACTAATTCACCCCTCCACTTT. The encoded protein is CASSLGDRTNSPLHF.

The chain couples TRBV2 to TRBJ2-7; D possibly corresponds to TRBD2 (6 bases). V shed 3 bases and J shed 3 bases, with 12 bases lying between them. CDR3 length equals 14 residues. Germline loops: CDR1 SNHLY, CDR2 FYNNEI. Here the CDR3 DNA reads TGTGCCAGCAGTGAGGTCAGGGAGGACTACGAGCAGTACTTC. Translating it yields CASSEVREDYEQYF.

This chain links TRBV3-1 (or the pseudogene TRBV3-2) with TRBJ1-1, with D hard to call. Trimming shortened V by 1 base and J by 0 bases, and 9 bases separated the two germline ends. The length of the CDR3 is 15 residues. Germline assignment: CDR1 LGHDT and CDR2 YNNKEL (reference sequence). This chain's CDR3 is CASSQVEVLNTEAFF. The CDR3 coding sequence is TGTGCCAGCAGCCAAGTTGAGGTGTTGAACACTGAAGCTTTCTTT.

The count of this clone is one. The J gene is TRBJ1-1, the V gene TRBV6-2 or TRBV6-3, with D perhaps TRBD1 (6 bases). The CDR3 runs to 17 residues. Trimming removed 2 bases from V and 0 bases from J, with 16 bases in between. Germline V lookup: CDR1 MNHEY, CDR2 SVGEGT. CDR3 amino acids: CASSYGGRGLVNTEAFF. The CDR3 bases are TGTGCCAGCAGTTACGGGGGGCGAGGGTTGGTGAACACTGAAGCTTTCTTT.

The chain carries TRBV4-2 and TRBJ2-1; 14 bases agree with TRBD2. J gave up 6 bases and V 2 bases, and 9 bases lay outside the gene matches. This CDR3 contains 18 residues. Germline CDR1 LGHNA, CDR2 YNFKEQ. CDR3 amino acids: CASSQRPPGTSGGNEQFF. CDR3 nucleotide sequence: TGTGCCAGCAGCCAACGACCACCCGGGACTAGCGGGGGCAATGAGCAGTTCTTC.

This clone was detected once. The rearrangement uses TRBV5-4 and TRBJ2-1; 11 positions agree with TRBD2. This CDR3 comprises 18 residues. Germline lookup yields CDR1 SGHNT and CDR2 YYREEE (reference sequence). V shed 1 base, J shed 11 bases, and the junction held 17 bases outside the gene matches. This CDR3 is CASSLSTSGSHLGSQQFF. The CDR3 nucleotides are TGTGCCAGCAGCTTGAGTACTAGCGGGAGCCACTTGGGATCCCAGCAGTTCTTC.

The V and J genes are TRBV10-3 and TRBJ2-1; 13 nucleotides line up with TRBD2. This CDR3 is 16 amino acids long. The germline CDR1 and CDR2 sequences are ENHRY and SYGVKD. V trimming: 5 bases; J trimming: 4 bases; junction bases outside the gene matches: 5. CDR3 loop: CAISQGTSGKYNEQFF. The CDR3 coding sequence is TGTGCCATCAGTCAAGGGACTAGCGGGAAGTACAATGAGCAGTTCTTC.

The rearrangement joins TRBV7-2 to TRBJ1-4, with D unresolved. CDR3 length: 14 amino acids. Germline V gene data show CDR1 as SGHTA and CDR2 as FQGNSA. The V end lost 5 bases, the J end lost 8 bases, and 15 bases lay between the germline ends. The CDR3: CASSLRATGEKLFF. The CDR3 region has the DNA TGTGCCAGCAGCCTCCGGGCCACGGGGGAAAAACTGTTTTTT.

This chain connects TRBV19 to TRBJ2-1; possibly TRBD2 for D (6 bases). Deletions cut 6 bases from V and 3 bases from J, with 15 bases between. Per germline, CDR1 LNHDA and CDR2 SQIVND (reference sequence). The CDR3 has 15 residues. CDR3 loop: CASRSPGVVYNEQFF. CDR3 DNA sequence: TGTGCCAGTAGGAGTCCGGGAGTAGTCTACAATGAGCAGTTCTTC.

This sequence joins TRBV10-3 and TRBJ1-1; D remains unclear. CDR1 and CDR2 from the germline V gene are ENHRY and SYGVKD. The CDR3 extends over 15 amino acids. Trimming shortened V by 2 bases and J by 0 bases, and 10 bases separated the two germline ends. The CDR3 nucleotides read TGTGCCATCAGTGAGGTCGGGGTGATGAACACTGAAGCTTTCTTT. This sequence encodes CAISEVGVMNTEAFF.

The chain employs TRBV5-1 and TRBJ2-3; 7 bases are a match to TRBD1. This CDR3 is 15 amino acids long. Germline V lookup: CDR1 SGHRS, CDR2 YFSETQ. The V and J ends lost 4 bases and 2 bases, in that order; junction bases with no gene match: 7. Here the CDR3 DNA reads TGCGCCAGCAGCCGTGGACAGGAGCCCACAGATACGCAGTATTTT. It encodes CASSRGQEPTDTQYF. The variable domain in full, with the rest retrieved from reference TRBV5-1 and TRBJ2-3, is KAGVTQTPRYLIKTRGQQVTLSCSPISGHRSVSWYQQTPGQGLQFLFEYFSETQRNKGNFPGRFSGRQFSNSRSEMNVSTLELGDSALYLCASSRGQEPTDTQYFGPGTRLTVL.

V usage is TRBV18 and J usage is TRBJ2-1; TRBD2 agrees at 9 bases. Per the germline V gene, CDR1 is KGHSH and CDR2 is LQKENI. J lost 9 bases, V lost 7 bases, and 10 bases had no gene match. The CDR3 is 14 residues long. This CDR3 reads CASFPGLASGEQFF. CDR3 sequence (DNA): TGTGCCAGCTTCCCGGGACTAGCTTCGGGTGAGCAGTTCTTC.

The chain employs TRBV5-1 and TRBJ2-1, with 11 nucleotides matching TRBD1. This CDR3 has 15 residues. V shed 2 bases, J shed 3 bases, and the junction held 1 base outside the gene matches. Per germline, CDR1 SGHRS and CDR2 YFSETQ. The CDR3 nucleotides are TGCGCCAGCAGCTTCGGGACAGGGGGCTACAATGAGCAGTTCTTC. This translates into CASSFGTGGYNEQFF.

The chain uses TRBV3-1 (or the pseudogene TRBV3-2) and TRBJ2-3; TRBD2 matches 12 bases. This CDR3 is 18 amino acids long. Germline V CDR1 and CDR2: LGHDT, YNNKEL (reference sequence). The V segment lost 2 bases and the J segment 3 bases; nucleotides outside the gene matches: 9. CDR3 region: CASSQSLAGGLRTDTQYF. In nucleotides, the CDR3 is TGTGCCAGCAGCCAAAGTCTAGCGGGAGGGCTCAGAACAGATACGCAGTATTTT.

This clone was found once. The CDR3 loop is CASSLDPGRAYEQYF. DNA for the CDR3: TGTGCCAGCAGCTTAGATCCCGGGAGAGCCTACGAGCAGTACTTC. The chain is built from TRBV7-2 and TRBJ2-7, with D perhaps matching TRBD2 (6 bases). V lost 1 base and J 2 bases, leaving 12 bases between the germline ends. Per the germline V gene, CDR1 is SGHTA and CDR2 is FQGNSA. The CDR3 is 15 residues long.

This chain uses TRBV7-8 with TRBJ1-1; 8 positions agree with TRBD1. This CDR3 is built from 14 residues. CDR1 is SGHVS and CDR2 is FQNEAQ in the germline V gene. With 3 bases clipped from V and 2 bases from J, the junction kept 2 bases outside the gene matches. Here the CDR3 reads CASSFDRGNTEAFF. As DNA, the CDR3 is TGTGCCAGCAGCTTCGACAGGGGAAACACTGAAGCTTTCTTT. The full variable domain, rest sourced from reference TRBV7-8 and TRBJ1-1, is GAGVSQSPRYKVAKRGQDVALRCDPISGHVSLFWYQQALGQGPEFLTYFQNEAQLDKSGLPSDRFFAERPEGSVSTLKIQRTQQEDSAVYLCASSFDRGNTEAFFGQGTRLTVV.

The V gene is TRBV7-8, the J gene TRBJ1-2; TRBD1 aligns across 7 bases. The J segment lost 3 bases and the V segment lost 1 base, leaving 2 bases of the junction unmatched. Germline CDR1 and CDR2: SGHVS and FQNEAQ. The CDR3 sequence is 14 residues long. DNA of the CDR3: TGTGCCAGCAGCTTAGTTACAGGGGACTATGGCTACACCTTC. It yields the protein CASSLVTGDYGYTF.

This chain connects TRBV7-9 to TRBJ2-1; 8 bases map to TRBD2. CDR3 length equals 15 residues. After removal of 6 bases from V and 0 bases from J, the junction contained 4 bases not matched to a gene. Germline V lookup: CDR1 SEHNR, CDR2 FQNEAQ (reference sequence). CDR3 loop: CASSSAGDSYNEQFF. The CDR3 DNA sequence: TGTGCCAGCAGTTCAGCGGGGGACTCCTACAATGAGCAGTTCTTC.

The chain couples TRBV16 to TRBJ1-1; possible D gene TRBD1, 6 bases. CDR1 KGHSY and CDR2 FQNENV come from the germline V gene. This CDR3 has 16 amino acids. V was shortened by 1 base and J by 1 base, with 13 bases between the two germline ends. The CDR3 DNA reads TGTGCCAGCAGCCAATGGATAGAGGGACAGAACACTGAAGCTTTCTTT. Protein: CASSQWIEGQNTEAFF.